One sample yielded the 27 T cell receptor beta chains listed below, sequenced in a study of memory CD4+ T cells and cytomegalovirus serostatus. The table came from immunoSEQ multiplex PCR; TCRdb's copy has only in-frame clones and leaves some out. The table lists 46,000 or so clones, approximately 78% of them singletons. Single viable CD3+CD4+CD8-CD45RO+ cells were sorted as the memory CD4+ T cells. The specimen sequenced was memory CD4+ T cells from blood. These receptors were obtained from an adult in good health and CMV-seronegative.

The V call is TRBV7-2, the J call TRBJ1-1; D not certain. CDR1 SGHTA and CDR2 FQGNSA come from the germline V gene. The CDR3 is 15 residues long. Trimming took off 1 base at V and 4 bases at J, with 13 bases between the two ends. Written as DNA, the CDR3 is TGTGCCAGCAGCTTAGAGGTCGGGGTTGCCACTGAAGCTTTCTTT. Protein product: CASSLEVGVATEAFF.

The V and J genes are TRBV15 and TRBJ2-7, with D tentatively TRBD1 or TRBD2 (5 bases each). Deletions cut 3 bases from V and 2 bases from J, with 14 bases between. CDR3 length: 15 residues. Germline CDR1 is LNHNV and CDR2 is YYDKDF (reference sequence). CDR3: CATSSDRQRTYEQYF. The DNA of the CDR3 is TGTGCCACCAGCAGCGATCGACAGCGGACCTACGAGCAGTACTTC.

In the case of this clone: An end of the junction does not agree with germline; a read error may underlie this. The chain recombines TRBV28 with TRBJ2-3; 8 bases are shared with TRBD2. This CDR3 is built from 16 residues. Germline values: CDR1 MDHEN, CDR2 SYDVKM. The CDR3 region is CASSLLERGSRDTQYF. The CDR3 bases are TGTGCCAGCAGTTTGCTAGAGCGGGGGAGCAGAGATACGCAGTATTTT.

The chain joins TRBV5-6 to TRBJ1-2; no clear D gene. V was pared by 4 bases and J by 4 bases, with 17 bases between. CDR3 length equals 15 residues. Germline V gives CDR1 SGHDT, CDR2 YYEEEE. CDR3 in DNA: TGTGCCAGCAGCCCGCGCGGAGGGCGGGCCTATGGCTACACCTTC. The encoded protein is CASSPRGGRAYGYTF.

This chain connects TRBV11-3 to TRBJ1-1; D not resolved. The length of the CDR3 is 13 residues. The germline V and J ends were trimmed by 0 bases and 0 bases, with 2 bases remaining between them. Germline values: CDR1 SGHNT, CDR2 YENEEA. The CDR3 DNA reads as TGTGCCAGCAGCTTAGAGGTGAACACTGAAGCTTTCTTT. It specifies CASSLEVNTEAFF.

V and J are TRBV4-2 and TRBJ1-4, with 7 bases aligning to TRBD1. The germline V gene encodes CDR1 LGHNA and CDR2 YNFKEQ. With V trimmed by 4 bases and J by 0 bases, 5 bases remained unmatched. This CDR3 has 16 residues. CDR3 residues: CASSRGDRATNEKLFF. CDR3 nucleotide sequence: TGTGCCAGCAGCCGCGGGGACAGAGCAACTAATGAAAAACTGTTTTTT.

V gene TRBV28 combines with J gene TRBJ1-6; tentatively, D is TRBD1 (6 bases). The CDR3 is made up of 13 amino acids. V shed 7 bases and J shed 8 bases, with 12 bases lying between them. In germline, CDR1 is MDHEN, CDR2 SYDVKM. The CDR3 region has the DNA TGTGCCAGCACCTGGGACACCTATTCACCCCTCCACTTT. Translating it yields CASTWDTYSPLHF.

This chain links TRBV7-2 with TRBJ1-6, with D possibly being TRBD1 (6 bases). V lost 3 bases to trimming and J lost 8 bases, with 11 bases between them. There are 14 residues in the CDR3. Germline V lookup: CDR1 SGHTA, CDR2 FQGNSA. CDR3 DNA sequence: TGTGCCAGCAGCTTCGAAGGGGGTTATTCACCCCTCCACTTT. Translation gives CASSFEGGYSPLHF.

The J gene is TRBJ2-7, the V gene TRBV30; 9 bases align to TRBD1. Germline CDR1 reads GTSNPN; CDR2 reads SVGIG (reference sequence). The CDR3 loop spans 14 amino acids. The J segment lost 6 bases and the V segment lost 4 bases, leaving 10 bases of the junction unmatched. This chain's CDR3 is CAWNYGTGRSEQYF. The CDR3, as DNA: TGTGCCTGGAATTATGGGACAGGGAGGAGCGAGCAGTACTTC.

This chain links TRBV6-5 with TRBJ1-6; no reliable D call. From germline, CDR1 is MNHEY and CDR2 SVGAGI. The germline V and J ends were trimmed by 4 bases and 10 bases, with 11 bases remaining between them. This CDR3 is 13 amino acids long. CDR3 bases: TGTGCCAGCAGTTTTGAGGGTAACTCACCCCTCCACTTT. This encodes CASSFEGNSPLHF.

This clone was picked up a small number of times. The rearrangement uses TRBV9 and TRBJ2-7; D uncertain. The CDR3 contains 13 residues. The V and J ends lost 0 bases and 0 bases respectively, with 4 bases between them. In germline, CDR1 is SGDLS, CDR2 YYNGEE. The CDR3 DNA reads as TGTGCCAGCAGCGTAGCCCCCTCCTACGAGCAGTACTTC. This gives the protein CASSVAPSYEQYF.

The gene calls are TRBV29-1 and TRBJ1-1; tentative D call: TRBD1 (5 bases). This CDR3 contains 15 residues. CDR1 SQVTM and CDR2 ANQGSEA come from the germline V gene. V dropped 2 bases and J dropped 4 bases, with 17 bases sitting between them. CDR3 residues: CSVERTPGSGTEAFF. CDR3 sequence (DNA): TGCAGCGTTGAAAGGACACCGGGCTCGGGCACTGAAGCTTTCTTT.

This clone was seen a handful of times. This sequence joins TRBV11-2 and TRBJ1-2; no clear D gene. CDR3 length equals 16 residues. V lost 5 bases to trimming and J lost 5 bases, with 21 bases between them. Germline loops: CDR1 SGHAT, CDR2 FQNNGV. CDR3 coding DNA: TGTGCCAGCAGCCCCCTGAAAGTGCCGGGAGGATATGGCTACACCTTC. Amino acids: CASSPLKVPGGYGYTF.

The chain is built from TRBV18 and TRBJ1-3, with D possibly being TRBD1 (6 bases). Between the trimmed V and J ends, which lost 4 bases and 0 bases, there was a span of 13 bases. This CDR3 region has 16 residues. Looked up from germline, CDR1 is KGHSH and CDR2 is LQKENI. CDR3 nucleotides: TGTGCCAGCTCACGGGACATGAAGAGCTCTGGAAACACCATATATTTT. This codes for CASSRDMKSSGNTIYF.

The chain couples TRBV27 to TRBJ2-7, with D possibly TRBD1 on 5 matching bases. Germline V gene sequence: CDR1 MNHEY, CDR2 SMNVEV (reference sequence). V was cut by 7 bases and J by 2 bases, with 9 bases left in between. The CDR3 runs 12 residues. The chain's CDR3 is CASKDSAYEQYF. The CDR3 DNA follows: TGTGCCAGCAAAGACAGTGCCTACGAGCAGTACTTC.

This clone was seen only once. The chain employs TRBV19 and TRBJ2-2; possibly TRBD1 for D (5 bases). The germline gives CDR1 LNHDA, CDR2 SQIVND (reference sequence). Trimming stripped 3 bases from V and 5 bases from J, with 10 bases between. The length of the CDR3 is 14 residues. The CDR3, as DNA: TGTGCCAGTAGTATGGTCAGGGCTACCGGGGAGCTGTTTTTT. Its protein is CASSMVRATGELFF. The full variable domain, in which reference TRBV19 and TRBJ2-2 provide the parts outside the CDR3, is DGGITQSPKYLFRKEGQNVTLSCEQNLNHDAMYWYRQDPGQGLRLIYYSQIVNDFQKGDIAEGYSVSREKKESFPLTVTSAQKNPTAFYLCASSMVRATGELFFGEGSRLTVL.

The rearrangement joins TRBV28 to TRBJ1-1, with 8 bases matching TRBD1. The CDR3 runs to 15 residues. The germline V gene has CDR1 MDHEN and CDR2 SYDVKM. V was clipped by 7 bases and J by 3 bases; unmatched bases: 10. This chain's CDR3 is CASNDRGRRDTEAFF. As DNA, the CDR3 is TGTGCCAGCAATGACAGGGGAAGACGCGACACTGAAGCTTTCTTT. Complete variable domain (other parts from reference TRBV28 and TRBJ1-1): DVKVTQSSRYLVKRTGEKVFLECVQDMDHENMFWYRQDPGLGLRLIYFSYDVKMKEKGDIPEGYSVSREKKERFSLILESASTNQTSMYLCASNDRGRRDTEAFFGQGTRLTVV.

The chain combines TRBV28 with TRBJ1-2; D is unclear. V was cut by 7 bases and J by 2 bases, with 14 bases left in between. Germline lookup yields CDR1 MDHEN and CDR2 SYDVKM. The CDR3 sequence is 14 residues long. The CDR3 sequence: CASTFGGRNYGYTF. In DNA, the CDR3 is TGTGCCAGCACCTTCGGTGGAAGGAACTATGGCTACACCTTC.

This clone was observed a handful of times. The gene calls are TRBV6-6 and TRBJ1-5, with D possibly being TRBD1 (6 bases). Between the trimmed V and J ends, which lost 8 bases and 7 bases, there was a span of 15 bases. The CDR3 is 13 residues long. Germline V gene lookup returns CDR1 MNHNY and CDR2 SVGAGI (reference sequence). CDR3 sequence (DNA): TGTGCCAGCGGGCAGGGGAGTCACCAGCCCCAGCATTTT. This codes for CASGQGSHQPQHF.

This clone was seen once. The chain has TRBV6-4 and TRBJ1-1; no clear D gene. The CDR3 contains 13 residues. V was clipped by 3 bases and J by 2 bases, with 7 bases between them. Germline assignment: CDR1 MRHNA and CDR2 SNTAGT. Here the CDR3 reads CASSERVNTEAFF. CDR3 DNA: TGTGCCAGCAGTGAAAGGGTTAACACTGAAGCTTTCTTT.

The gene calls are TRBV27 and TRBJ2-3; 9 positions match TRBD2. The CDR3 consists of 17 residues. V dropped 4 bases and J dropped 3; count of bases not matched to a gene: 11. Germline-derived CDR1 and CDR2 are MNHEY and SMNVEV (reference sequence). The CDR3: CASSSAVAGVLTDTQYF. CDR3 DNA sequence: TGTGCCAGCAGTTCCGCAGTAGCGGGGGTATTGACAGATACGCAGTATTTT.

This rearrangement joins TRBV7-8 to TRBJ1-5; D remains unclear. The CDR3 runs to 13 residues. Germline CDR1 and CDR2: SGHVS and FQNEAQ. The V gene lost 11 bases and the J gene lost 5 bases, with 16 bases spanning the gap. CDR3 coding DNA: TGTGCCTCAAACGGAGGGCTTGATCAGCCCCAGCATTTT. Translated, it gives CASNGGLDQPQHF.

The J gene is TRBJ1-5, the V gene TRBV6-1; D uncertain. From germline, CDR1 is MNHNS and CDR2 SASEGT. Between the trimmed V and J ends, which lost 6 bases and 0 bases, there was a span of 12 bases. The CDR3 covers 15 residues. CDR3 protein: CASSLTAYSNQPQHF. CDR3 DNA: TGTGCCAGCAGCCTCACAGCTTATAGCAATCAGCCCCAGCATTTT.

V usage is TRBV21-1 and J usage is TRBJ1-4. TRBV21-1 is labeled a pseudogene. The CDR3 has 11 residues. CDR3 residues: CLGFCLEKLFF. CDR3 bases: TGCTTGGGGTTCTGTCTGGAAAAACTGTTTTTT.

The CDR3 DNA sequence: TGTGCCAGCAGCTTAGGAGGGGGGAGGCTCGATCAGCCCCAGCATTTT. Protein sequence: CASSLGGGRLDQPQHF. The gene calls are TRBV7-2 and TRBJ1-5; TRBD1 might be the D (6 bases). The length of the CDR3 is 16 residues. V was pared by 1 base and J by 5 bases, with 15 bases between. Per the germline V gene, CDR1 is SGHTA and CDR2 is FQGNSA. The full variable domain, completed using reference TRBV7-2 and TRBJ1-5, is GAGVSQSPSNKVTEKGKDVELRCDPISGHTALYWYRQSLGQGLEFLIYFQGNSAPDKSGLPSDRFSAERTGGSVSTLTIQRTQQEDSAVYLCASSLGGGRLDQPQHFGDGTRLSIL.

For the CDR3, the DNA is TGTGCCAGCAGTTACGTAACAGGGGGAAACACCATATATTTT. Translated, it gives CASSYVTGGNTIYF. This sequence joins TRBV6-6 and TRBJ1-3, with D perhaps TRBD1 (6 bases). Germline lookup yields CDR1 MNHNY and CDR2 SVGAGI (reference sequence). Trimming took 2 bases from V and 4 from J, leaving 9 bases between them. This CDR3 is 14 amino acids long.

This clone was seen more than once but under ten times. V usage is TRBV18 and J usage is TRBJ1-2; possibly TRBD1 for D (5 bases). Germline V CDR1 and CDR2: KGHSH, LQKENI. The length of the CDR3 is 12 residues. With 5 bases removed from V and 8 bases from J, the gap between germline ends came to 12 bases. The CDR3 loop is CASSALREGYTF. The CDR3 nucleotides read TGTGCCAGCTCAGCCCTCAGGGAAGGCTACACCTTC.